This record looks at one TCR beta chain sequence and its context. What it binds is not known. The sample belongs to a study of blood T cells in healthy people across ages. Overall study results and limits: It was found that TCR beta diversity correlated strongly with the percentage of naive T cells.

Using a J-beta primer mix together with a sample-barcoded 5' primer, a second PCR was run for 7 to 11 cycles. TCRdb ran MiXCR on the 5' RACE reads and lists one entry per CDR3 protein. In the table there are over 1,200,000 distinct CDR3 sequences, around 55% of which are singletons. This TCR came from a man aged 18 to 29 in good health. Sequenced: blood.

CDR3 sequence reads: CASSTLGGGNIQYF. DNA for the CDR3: TGTGCCAGCAGTACCCTGGGGGGCGGAAACATTCAGTACTTC. This chain links TRBV27 with TRBJ2-4, with D possibly being TRBD1 or TRBD2 (6 bases each). Deletions cut 5 bases from V and 6 bases from J, with 14 bases between. Germline V CDR1 and CDR2: MNHEY, SMNVEV (reference sequence). CDR3 size: 14 residues.